What follows describes a single TCR beta chain. This clonotype was counted between two and nine times. Its antigen is not yet known. No much larger clone is present one base from it, and per-base qualities are unavailable. This entry is derived from a study of T-cell reconstitution after alpha-beta-depleted transplantation in children (dated by TCRdb to about 2016). In terms of the full investigation: Using TCR repertoire profiling, the study quantitatively followed how T-cell immune reconstitution unfolded in children after TCRalphabeta/CD19-depleted allogeneic hematopoietic cell transplantation. On the study overall, not on this receptor specifically: Over subsequent months, a decline in hyperexpanded clone frequencies was noted, and after one year, T-cell counts and TCRbeta diversity were mostly ascribed to newly produced T cells. In some patients, the high TCRbeta diversity seen at day 60 was put down to recipient T cells and intrathymic progenitors that had survived conditioning. The apparently early recovery of alphabetaT-cell counts about two months after transplant reportedly depended on only several hundred rapidly expanded clones that came from non-depleted graft cells.

The library was obtained by PCR. TCRdb shows the sequencer as Illumina HiSeq 2500. TCR libraries were prepared with molecular barcoding, using unique molecular identifiers to normalize TCRbeta repertoire quantification. TCRdb trimmed public reads at Q25 via fastp, called clones via MiXCR and kept in-frame beta chains. Records with the same CDR3 protein are collapsed into one entry carrying the most frequent genes and DNA. For this sample there are fewer than 550,000 distinct CDR3 sequences; about 10% appear just once. Approximately 14% of the sample comes from the top ten. The sample's treatment or condition label, decoded: allogeneic hematopoietic cell transplantation with graft depleted of TCRalphabeta T cells and CD19 B cells. The children who served as transplant recipients had been given grafts of TCRalphabeta/CD19-depleted allogeneic hematopoietic cells. Inclusive of the bounding cysteine and phenylalanine, the CDR3 is 13 residues long. Only CDR3 DNA remains: 39 bases, in frame from the first base. CDR1 and CDR2, looked up from the germline V gene, are SGHRS and YFSETQ. V and J are truncated by 6 bases and 0 bases respectively, leaving an intervening sequence of 10 bases.

The sequencing here drew on PBMCs, mostly from graft donor cells, taken 180 days after TCRalphabeta/CD19-depleted stem cell transplant. The rearranged chain carries TRBV5-1 and TRBJ2-7; the D gene is not confidently resolved. This receptor was obtained from a female patient between 2 and 15 years old who had a stem cell transplant for aplastic anemia, so the T cells may come from the graft donor. DNA sequence: TGCGCCAGCACGACCGGAAGCTCCTACGAGCAGTACTTC. Its amino acids are CASTTGSSYEQYF.